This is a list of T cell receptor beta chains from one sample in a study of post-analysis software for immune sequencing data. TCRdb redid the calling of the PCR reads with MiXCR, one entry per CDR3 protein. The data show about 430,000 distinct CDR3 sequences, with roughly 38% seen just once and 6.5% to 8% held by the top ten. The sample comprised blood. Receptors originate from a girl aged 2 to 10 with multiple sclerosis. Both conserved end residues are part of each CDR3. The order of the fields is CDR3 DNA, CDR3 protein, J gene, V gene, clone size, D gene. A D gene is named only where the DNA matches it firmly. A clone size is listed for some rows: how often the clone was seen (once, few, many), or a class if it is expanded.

TGTGCCAGCAGTTCGCGGGACAGGGTCATAAATGAGCAGTTCTTC	CASSSRDRVINEQFF	TRBJ2-1	TRBV6-5	few	TRBD1
TGTGCCAGCAGCTTAGAGCTCTGGGGAAAGAATGAAAAACTGTTTTTT	CASSLELWGKNEKLFF	TRBJ1-4	TRBV7-8	NA	NA
TGCGGCGTTGATACAGCACAAGAGACCCAGTACTTC	CGVDTAQETQYF	TRBJ2-5	TRBV29-1	once	NA
TGCGCCAGCAGCTTGGATCGGCAGGCAACTAATGAAAAACTGTTTTTT	CASSLDRQATNEKLFF	TRBJ1-4	TRBV5-1	few	NA
TGTGCCAGCAGTGAAGGGACTAGCCCTTCCTACGGGCAGTACTTC	CASSEGTSPSYGQYF	TRBJ2-7	TRBV2	NA	TRBD2
TGTGCCAGCAGCCCCCGACATACCCCGGGGAACACTGAAGCTTTCTTT	CASSPRHTPGNTEAFF	TRBJ1-1	TRBV7-3	NA	NA
TGTGCCAGCAGCTCCGGGGGACTAGCGGCATACAATGAGCAGTTCTTC	CASSSGGLAAYNEQFF	TRBJ2-1	TRBV7-3	NA	TRBD2
TGTGCCAGCAGTTACTCGAAGTTCGGGAATGAGCAGTTCTTC	CASSYSKFGNEQFF	TRBJ2-1	TRBV6-5	NA	NA
TGTGCCAGCAGTGCCGGGGTCGAGATATTTTACGAGCAGTACTTC	CASSAGVEIFYEQYF	TRBJ2-7	TRBV2	few	NA
TGTGCCACAAGCCGGGCAGGTAACTACGAGCAGTACTTC	CATSRAGNYEQYF	TRBJ2-7	TRBV6-1	NA	NA
TGTGCCAGCATACCGGGACAGGTACAAGAGACCCAGTACTTC	CASIPGQVQETQYF	TRBJ2-5	TRBV2	NA	TRBD1
TGTGCCAGCAGCGTAGGACTAGCGGGGGCCACCGGGGAGCTGTTTTTT	CASSVGLAGATGELFF	TRBJ2-2	TRBV9	NA	TRBD2
TGTGCCAGCAGCCCTAACGGGCCGATGACCTACGAGCAGTACTTC	CASSPNGPMTYEQYF	TRBJ2-7	TRBV28	NA	NA
TGTGCCAGCAGTGAAGGGTGGTTGGCGGTCTATGGCTACACCTTC	CASSEGWLAVYGYTF	TRBJ1-2	TRBV6-1	few	NA
TGTGCCAGCATTAGAGACCCGATCAATGAGCAGTTCTTC	CASIRDPINEQFF	TRBJ2-1	TRBV12-3/TRBV12-4	few	NA
TGTGCCAGCAGCCAGGGCTGGACAGGATCCACAGATACGCAGTATTTT	CASSQGWTGSTDTQYF	TRBJ2-3	TRBV4-2	NA	TRBD1
TGTGCCACCAGTGATGAGGGACAGGGAAAGGGGAACTATGGCTACACCTTC	CATSDEGQGKGNYGYTF	TRBJ1-2	TRBV24-1	NA	TRBD1
TGCAGGGTTCCAGGGGATTCCTACAATGAGCAGTTCTTC	CRVPGDSYNEQFF	TRBJ2-1	TRBV29-1	NA	NA
TGTGCCAGCAGTCCCCAGACTCCTAACTATGGCTACACCTTC	CASSPQTPNYGYTF	TRBJ1-2	TRBV28	NA	NA
TGTGCCAGCAATCACGCGTTGGACAGGGGGAGCGGCAATGAGCAGTTCTTC	CASNHALDRGSGNEQFF	TRBJ2-1	TRBV6-2/TRBV6-3	NA	TRBD1
TGCAGTGCGAAGGCTAGCAATCAGCCCCAGCATTTT	CSAKASNQPQHF	TRBJ1-5	TRBV20-1	NA	NA
TGCAGTGCTAGAAAGGGGCTGGATGACTGGTACCAAGAGACCCAGTACTTC	CSARKGLDDWYQETQYF	TRBJ2-5	TRBV20-1	few	NA
TGCGCCAGCAGCTTGGTTAACGGGGGGGCCTCCAATGAGCAGTTCTTC	CASSLVNGGASNEQFF	TRBJ2-1	TRBV5-1	NA	TRBD2
TGTGCCAGCAGCTTACGGGGACAAGATTATCAGCCCCAGCATTTT	CASSLRGQDYQPQHF	TRBJ1-5	TRBV7-2	once	NA
TGTGCCAGTCGAGAGGGACCCTATAATTCACCCCTCCACTTT	CASREGPYNSPLHF	TRBJ1-6	TRBV25-1	NA	NA
TGCGCCAGCAGCTTGGTGGCAGGGAATCCCCAAGAGACCCAGTACTTC	CASSLVAGNPQETQYF	TRBJ2-5	TRBV5-1	few	NA
TGTGCCAGCAGCGTGAATAGCGGCACAGATACGCAGTATTTT	CASSVNSGTDTQYF	TRBJ2-3	TRBV9	few	NA
TGCGCCAGCAGCTCCCAGACTAGCGCAGACTCCTACGAGCAGTACTTC	CASSSQTSADSYEQYF	TRBJ2-7	TRBV5-1	NA	TRBD2
TGTGCCAGCAGGCAAGGGACAGGAGGCCCCAATAGGAGGGGAGAGCAGTACTTC	CASRQGTGGPNRRGEQYF	TRBJ2-5	TRBV6-1	NA	TRBD1
TGTGCCAGCAGATACCCTCCCACTAGCGGGGGGGCGGGGGATGAGCAGTTCTTC	CASRYPPTSGGAGDEQFF	TRBJ2-1	TRBV7-2	NA	TRBD2
TGTGCCAGCGAACCGGGACAGGGTTCCTACGAGCAGTACTTC	CASEPGQGSYEQYF	TRBJ2-7	TRBV28	NA	TRBD1
TGTGCCAGCAGTGACGGACTAGCGGGGGGCGGGGTAACGACCTCGGTTCACGAGCAGTACTTC	CASSDGLAGGGVTTSVHEQYF	TRBJ2-7	TRBV25-1	once	TRBD2
TGTGCCAGCAGCTATAGCGACATGCGTAAGGAAGCTTTCTTT	CASSYSDMRKEAFF	TRBJ1-1	TRBV7-2	few	NA
TGCGCCAGCAGCTTCTACCAGGGGGCGCCTGGCTACACCTTC	CASSFYQGAPGYTF	TRBJ1-2	TRBV5-1	few	TRBD1
TGTGCCTGCAGCGTCCCCCGTGATGGCCCTAACTATGGCTACACCTTC	CACSVPRDGPNYGYTF	TRBJ1-2	TRBV9	NA	NA
TGTGCCAGCAGCTTAAAGTTCACAGGGGGCAAAGATACGCAGTATTTT	CASSLKFTGGKDTQYF	TRBJ2-3	TRBV7-6	NA	TRBD1